This T cell receptor (beta chain) emerged from a study of CD8+CD57+ T cells in acquired aplastic anemia (dated by TCRdb to between 2018 and 2020). Notes on the research overall: A mean of approximately 3 ug of DNA, ranging from about 0.17 to 30 ug, was extracted from sorted CD4+ and CD8+ cells. CD8+CD57+ expansion was defined as frequency above the mean frequency observed in healthy subjects.

V loses 3 bases of germline sequence and J loses 13 bases, and the interval between the two ends is 18 bases. The CDR3 runs 13 residues from the cysteine to the phenylalanine. Only the CDR3 DNA stays, 39 bases, in frame from base 1. Notes on this clonotype: The antigen it binds to is not known. The record has no base qualities; no much larger clone is one base away.

The research as a whole found: Although roughly 29 CD8+ CDR3 sequences were shared by patients and controls, these sequences appeared highly expressed in patients and within the immunodominant clones of patients. No significant difference in CD8+ Simpson's diversity was found between patients and healthy controls (P=0.060).

TCR beta VDJ combination and CDR3 sequence profiling used genomic DNA as the template. An Illumina HiSeq 2000 was used for TCR repertoire sequencing. As for the authors' bioinformatics: Repertoire assessment relied on Simpson's diversity index, CDR3 size and DJ length profiles, and TRBV/TRBJ rearrangement plots. Whichever DNA sequence was most abundant in the deep sequencing data was defined as the immunodominant clone. CDR3 amino acid sequences were checked for sharing across subjects and were also compared against the VDJdb database and published repertoires. TCRdb reran the public reads through fastp at Q25 and MiXCR, keeping productive beta chains. Here each entry gathers all rows of one CDR3 protein and keeps the most common genes and DNA. In this record, the V and J calls reflect TCRdb's handling and not the investigators' own analysis. The sample includes 95,000 to 150,000 distinct CDR3 sequences, with 45% to 60% observed a single time. The ten top clones hold around 29% of the sample.

Expansion of CD8+CD57+ cells had been shown by flow cytometry in the patients chosen for sequencing. All patients had severe acquired aplastic anemia diagnosed by International Study of Aplastic Anemia and Agranulocytosis and Camitta criteria. Patients had received no therapy at the time of blood sampling. In this study, sorted CD4+ and CD8+ T cells from the blood of healthy subjects and of severe aplastic anemia patients had their TCR repertoires deep-sequenced. In the USA, patient enrollment took place under clinicaltrials.gov protocols 00001620, 01623167, 00001397, 00071045, 00081523 and 00961064. Ficoll-Paque density gradient centrifugation was used to isolate peripheral blood mononuclear cells. CD4+ and CD8+ T cells were sorted by FACS or magnetic beads before DNA extraction.

Sequencing was performed on sorted CD4+, CD8+, or CD8+CD57+ T cells (not recorded which) from PBMCs. The rearranged segments are TRBV12-3 or TRBV12-4 and TRBJ1-2; the D gene is perhaps TRBD1, from 6 matching bases. The sequence derives from a human donor with aplastic anemia. The CDR3 protein sequence reads: CASSFRGWGVSTF. Read as DNA, the sequence is TGTGCCAGCAGTTTTAGGGGGTGGGGTGTGTCCACCTTC.